One T cell receptor beta chain is described in this entry. The V end was cut by 3 bases, the J end by 13 bases, with 16 bases between. Germline V gene lookup returns CDR1 LNHDA and CDR2 SQIVND (reference sequence). The length of the CDR3 is 13 residues. The entry originates in a study of cytomegalovirus exposure and HLA in healthy donors. The method was immunoSEQ multiplex PCR; TCRdb's version includes in-frame clones alone and lacks a portion of them. The sample contains some 72,000 clones, less than 96% of which appear only once. The receptor was isolated from a man aged 18 to 30 in good health and CMV-seropositive. Sequencing used PBMCs. This chain connects TRBV19 to TRBJ2-1; weak D call: TRBD1 (5 bases). For the CDR3, the DNA is TGTGCCAGTAGTATGGCCCAGGGCGATGTTCAGTTCTTC. Its translation is CASSMAQGDVQFF.